The rows below give T cell receptor beta chains drawn from one sample of a study of response to subunit inactivated influenza vaccine. MiXCR, run by TCRdb on the RT-PCR reads, gives a single entry per CDR3 protein. The sample records 250,000 to 350,000 distinct CDR3 sequences, around 20% being singletons. The source was PBMCs from blood, collected 21 months after vaccination. The receptors stem from a man aged 45-69 years who received an inactivated influenza vaccine. The CDR3 runs from the conserved cysteine through the conserved F or W. The D gene is left open where the match is weak. A clone size is listed for some rows: how often the clone was seen (once, few, many), or a class if it is expanded.

TGCAGTGCTAGAAGGAATTCGAAGGTGGGGGTTTCACCCCTCCACTTT | CSARRNSKVGVSPLHF | TRBV20-1 | - | TRBJ1-6 | -
TGCGCCAGCAGCTCCGGAACAACTAATGAAAAACTGTTTTTT | CASSSGTTNEKLFF | TRBV5-1 | - | TRBJ1-4 | -
TGCAGTGCTTGGAACCCCAGGGACAGGCTAACAGAGCAGTACTTC | CSAWNPRDRLTEQYF | TRBV20-1 | TRBD1 | TRBJ2-7 | -
TGTGCCAGCAGTTACTCGACAGCTTCGGCTTTCTTT | CASSYSTASAFF | TRBV6-2/TRBV6-3 | - | TRBJ1-1 | -
TGCGCCAGCAGTCAAGGGCTAGCGGGGATATTCACAGATACGCAGTATTTT | CASSQGLAGIFTDTQYF | TRBV5-1 | TRBD2 | TRBJ2-3 | few
TGCGCCAGCAGCGTTGGTTGGGCCTCGTACGAGCAGTACTTC | CASSVGWASYEQYF | TRBV5-1 | - | TRBJ2-7 | -
TGTGCCAGCAGTTTTGAGGTGATGAACACTGAAGCTTTCTTT | CASSFEVMNTEAFF | TRBV12-3/TRBV12-4 | - | TRBJ1-1 | few
TGTGCCAGCAGCTTGGTTGGAGGCTCCCTATATGGCTACACCTTC | CASSLVGGSLYGYTF | TRBV7-9 | - | TRBJ1-2 | -
TGCAGTGCTAGAGGTCTGGCGGGGGAATCCTACAATGAGCAGTTCTTC | CSARGLAGESYNEQFF | TRBV20-1 | TRBD2 | TRBJ2-1 | -
TGTGCCACCAGCACCCGGGGACAGGGGAACACTGAAGCTTTCTTT | CATSTRGQGNTEAFF | TRBV15 | TRBD1 | TRBJ1-1 | few
TGTGCCAGCAGTGAGGGTTATGTGAACATTCAGTACTTC | CASSEGYVNIQYF | TRBV2 | - | TRBJ2-4 | few
TGTGCCAGCAGTCGACCCCCGGGGGTTTATTCCTACGAGCAGTACTTC | CASSRPPGVYSYEQYF | TRBV28 | - | TRBJ2-7 | -
TGTGCCAGCAGCCCGAGAGGGACAGACAGGGCCTACGAGCAGTACTTC | CASSPRGTDRAYEQYF | TRBV7-2 | TRBD1 | TRBJ2-7 | once
TGCGCCAGCAGTGAGTCGAGCTTTGCCAATGAAAAACTGTTTTTT | CASSESSFANEKLFF | TRBV10-1 | - | TRBJ1-4 | -
TGTGCCAGCAGCCTCTTGGGGGACAGGGTAATGCAAGAGACCCAGTACTTC | CASSLLGDRVMQETQYF | TRBV7-2 | TRBD1 | TRBJ2-5 | -
TGCAGTGCCAGACCCCTAGCGGATGAAGAGACCCAGTACTTC | CSARPLADEETQYF | TRBV20-1 | TRBD2 | TRBJ2-5 | few
TGCGCCAGCAGCCAAGAGGGATTGCCGAGCAATCAGCCCCAGCATTTT | CASSQEGLPSNQPQHF | TRBV4-1 | - | TRBJ1-5 | few
TGCAGTGCTAGGGGAAGCGGGGGGGCCACCTTC | CSARGSGGATF | TRBV20-1 | - | TRBJ1-2 | -
TGTGCCAGCAGTTCAGGGCAGGCAGCCTACGAGCAGTACTTC | CASSSGQAAYEQYF | TRBV12-3/TRBV12-4 | - | TRBJ2-7 | once
TGTGCCAGCAGCTTAGTGCGGGTCCTTAACTATGGCTACACCTTC | CASSLVRVLNYGYTF | TRBV7-2 | - | TRBJ1-2 | -
TGCAGCGTTGAAGATCTTTATCGGAGTAGGGAGACGGACACCTTC | CSVEDLYRSRETDTF | TRBV29-1 | - | TRBJ1-2 | few
TGTGCCAGCAGTCCTCGTGGTTGGAATGAAAAACTGTTTTTT | CASSPRGWNEKLFF | TRBV6-5 | - | TRBJ1-4 | many
TGTGCCAGCAGTCCATCAGGGGAACCCCTCCACTTT | CASSPSGEPLHF | TRBV12-3/TRBV12-4 | - | TRBJ1-6 | -
TGCGCCAGCAGCACCCGAGACTATGAGCAGTTCTTC | CASSTRDYEQFF | TRBV5-1 | - | TRBJ2-1 | few
TGTGCCAGCAGCCACCCCAGCTCCTACGAGCAGTACTTC | CASSHPSSYEQYF | TRBV7-9 | - | TRBJ2-7 | few
TGTGCCACCAGCAGACTACCACAGGGAGTTCAGCCCCAGCATTTT | CATSRLPQGVQPQHF | TRBV15 | - | TRBJ1-5 | few
TGCGCCAGCAGCCAAGAACTACTGGATGAGCAGTTCTTC | CASSQELLDEQFF | TRBV4-3 | - | TRBJ2-1 | many
TGTGCCAGCAGCTTACTAGCGACCCAAGAGACCCAGTACTTC | CASSLLATQETQYF | TRBV7-2 | - | TRBJ2-5 | -
TGCAAGGGAGGGGGCTCTGGAAACACCATATATTTT | CKGGGSGNTIYF | TRBV29-1 | - | TRBJ1-3 | many
TGTGCCAGCAGCCAAGGAGTTGGGACGGGGAACTCCTACGAGCAGTACTTC | CASSQGVGTGNSYEQYF | TRBV4-2 | - | TRBJ2-7 | -
TGTGCCAGCAGCTTAGCCCCTAGCGGGGGGGTTCTCTACAATGAGCAGTTCTTC | CASSLAPSGGVLYNEQFF | TRBV7-2 | TRBD2 | TRBJ2-1 | -
TGTGCCAGCAGCGTAGGTGAAGGTAGTGGCTATGGCTACACCTTC | CASSVGEGSGYGYTF | TRBV9 | - | TRBJ1-2 | few
TGCAGTGCTAGAGAGGTTGTAGGGGGCCATGGCTACACCTTC | CSAREVVGGHGYTF | TRBV20-1 | TRBD1 | TRBJ1-2 | -
TGTGCCAGCAGTCCCCGGACTAGCGGGGCTTCCTACGAGCAGTACTTC | CASSPRTSGASYEQYF | TRBV12-3/TRBV12-4 | TRBD2 | TRBJ2-7 | few
TGCGCCAGCAGCCAGGAAATAGGGGAGACCCAGTACTTC | CASSQEIGETQYF | TRBV4-3 | - | TRBJ2-5 | -
TGTGCCAGCAGTTACGAGGGATTTGGAAACACCATATATTTT | CASSYEGFGNTIYF | TRBV6-5 | - | TRBJ1-3 | many
TGCAGTGCTGCCGACAGGGGTTACGAGCAGTACTTC | CSAADRGYEQYF | TRBV20-1 | TRBD1 | TRBJ2-7 | -
TGTGCCAGCAGCCGACTAGCTCGGGAGCAGTTCTTC | CASSRLAREQFF | TRBV7-2 | TRBD2 | TRBJ2-1 | -
TGTGCCAGCAGTTTAAGGGCCGTATATGGCTACACCTTC | CASSLRAVYGYTF | TRBV12-3/TRBV12-4 | - | TRBJ1-2 | -
TGTGCCAGCAGCTTAGTTGCGAGGAACACTGAAGCTTTCTTT | CASSLVARNTEAFF | TRBV7-9 | - | TRBJ1-1 | -
TGCAGTGCCTATGGACAGGGGTCGGCACCCCTCCACTTT | CSAYGQGSAPLHF | TRBV20-1 | TRBD1 | TRBJ1-6 | few
TGTGCCAGCAGTGGACCCTACGAGGGGCGGTCCGAGCAGTACTTC | CASSGPYEGRSEQYF | TRBV6-1 | - | TRBJ2-7 | -
TGCAGTGCTAGGGACAGGGGTTTTCGGAACTATGGCTACACCTTC | CSARDRGFRNYGYTF | TRBV20-1 | TRBD1 | TRBJ1-2 | -
TGTGCCAGCAGCTTAGAAAGAAGACGGACCGGGACCTCTGTTTATGGCTACACCTTC | CASSLERRRTGTSVYGYTF | TRBV11-1 | - | TRBJ1-2 | -
TGTGCCAGCAGCCCCTGGCAGCCGTCTGGACAGGTCCACACTGAAGCTTTCTTT | CASSPWQPSGQVHTEAFF | TRBV11-2 | TRBD1 | TRBJ1-1 | many
TGTGCCCGCAGACGGGAGGGATGTAGCAATCAGCCCCAGCATTTT | CARRREGCSNQPQHF | TRBV11-3 | - | TRBJ1-5 | few
TGTGCCACCTATGCTCTAGCGGGAGCAAATTACAATGAGCAGTTCTTC | CATYALAGANYNEQFF | TRBV28 | TRBD2 | TRBJ2-1 | -
TGTGCCAGCAGCTTAGTGGGCCCCGGAGTATCCGGGGAGCTGTTTTTT | CASSLVGPGVSGELFF | TRBV7-2 | - | TRBJ2-2 | few
TGTGCCAGCAGTTCCGGCGGTGGCGGTCAGCCCCAGCATTTT | CASSSGGGGQPQHF | TRBV12-3/TRBV12-4 | - | TRBJ1-5 | many
TGTGCCAGCAGTTTATTTTCGGGGACTCTAACTAATGAAAAACTGTTTTTT | CASSLFSGTLTNEKLFF | TRBV28 | - | TRBJ1-4 | -
TGTGCCAGCATGGCGGAGAAGTATAGCAATCAGCCCCAGCATTTT | CASMAEKYSNQPQHF | TRBV6-2/TRBV6-3 | - | TRBJ1-5 | many
TGTGCCAGCTCAACAGGGTCGGAGCAGCCCCAGCATTTT | CASSTGSEQPQHF | TRBV18 | - | TRBJ1-5 | few